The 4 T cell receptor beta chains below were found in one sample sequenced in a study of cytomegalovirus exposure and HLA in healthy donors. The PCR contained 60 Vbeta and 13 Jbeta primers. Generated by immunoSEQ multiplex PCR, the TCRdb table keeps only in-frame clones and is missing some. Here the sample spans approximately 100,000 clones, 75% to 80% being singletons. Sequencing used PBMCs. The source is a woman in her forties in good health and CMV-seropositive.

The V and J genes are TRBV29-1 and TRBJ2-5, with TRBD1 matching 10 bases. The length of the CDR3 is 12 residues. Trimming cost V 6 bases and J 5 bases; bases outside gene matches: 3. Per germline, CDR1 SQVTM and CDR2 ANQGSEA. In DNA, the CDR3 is TGCAGCGTGGGACAGGGGACTGAGACCCAGTACTTC. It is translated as CSVGQGTETQYF.

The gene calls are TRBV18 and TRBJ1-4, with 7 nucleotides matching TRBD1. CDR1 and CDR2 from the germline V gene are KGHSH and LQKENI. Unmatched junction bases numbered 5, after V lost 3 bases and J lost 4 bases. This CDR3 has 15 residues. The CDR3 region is CASSPGDRVNEKLFF. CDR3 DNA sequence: TGTGCCAGCTCACCGGGTGACAGGGTTAATGAAAAACTGTTTTTT.

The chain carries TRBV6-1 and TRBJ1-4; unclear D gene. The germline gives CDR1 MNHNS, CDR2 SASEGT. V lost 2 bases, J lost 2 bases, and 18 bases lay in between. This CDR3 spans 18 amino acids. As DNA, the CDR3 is TGTGCCAGCAGTGAAATCATGTACTCATTATCGACTAATGAAAAACTGTTTTTT. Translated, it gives CASSEIMYSLSTNEKLFF.

The CDR3 DNA is TGCGCCAGCAGCCAAGTCGGAAACAGGTTCAACGAGCAGTACTTC. Translated: CASSQVGNRFNEQYF. The V call is TRBV4-1, the J call TRBJ2-7, with D maybe TRBD1 (5 bases). CDR3 size: 15 residues. V lost 1 base to trimming and J lost 5 bases, with 15 bases between them. In germline, CDR1 is MGHRA, CDR2 YSYEKL.